This is a list of T cell receptor beta chains from one sample in a study of T cell repertoires in cytomegalovirus infection. For these receptors, no antigen is known. In TCRdb, the reads were re-called with MiXCR into one record per CDR3 protein. Among approximately 910,000 distinct CDR3 sequences, 30% to 40% were seen once, and the ten largest hold around 15%. This specimen consisted of cultured CD8+ T cells from PBMCs, obtained from culture after CMV antigen stimulation. These receptors all stem from a human donor in good health (CMV status not recorded). Some clones in this sample may be carry-over from other donors' samples. Each CDR3 is given with its conserved first and last residue. D genes are given only for firm matches. The size field is filled for only some rows; it gives once, few, many or a size class.

cdr3_nt cdr3_aa j_call v_call clone_size d_call
TGTGCCAGCAGTTTCCTTACTAGCGGGGGCCCCCAAGAGACCCAGTACTTC CASSFLTSGGPQETQYF TRBJ2-5 TRBV27 few TRBD2
TGCAGTGCCAACAGAGACCCTAATGAAAAACTGTCTTTT CSANRDPNEKLSF TRBJ1-4 TRBV20-1 . .
TGTGCCAGCAGTCCCTCCGGACAGGAGAACACTGAAGCTTTCTTT CASSPSGQENTEAFF TRBJ1-1 TRBV6-1 . TRBD1
TGTGCCAGCAGCTTTTCAGGGGCGGCTAATGAAAAACTGTTTTTT CASSFSGAANEKLFF TRBJ1-4 TRBV7-9 many .
TGCGCCAGCAGTCAAGATACTGGAAACTCCTACAATGAGCAGTTCTTC CASSQDTGNSYNEQFF TRBJ2-1 TRBV4-1 . .
TGTGCCAGCAGCTCATCGGCGGGGGGCCCCGCTCAGGATAGCCAGTACTTC CASSSSAGGPAQDSQYF TRBJ2-5 TRBV7-6 . TRBD2
TGTGCCAGCAGCCACGCCTCTACTTCTAGCACAGATACGCAGTATTTT CASSHASTSSTDTQYF TRBJ2-3 TRBV7-2 many .
TGTGCCAGCAGTTCCGATGCGGGACAGGGGCAAGAGACCCAGTACTTC CASSSDAGQGQETQYF TRBJ2-5 TRBV27 few TRBD1
TGTGCCAGCAGCGTGGTGGCAGATACGCAGTATTTT CASSVVADTQYF TRBJ2-3 TRBV7-9 . .
TGCGCCAGCAGCGGGGAGTCTGGCTACACCTTC CASSGESGYTF TRBJ1-2 TRBV4-3 . .
TGTGCCAGCAGTTTTGAACTTACTGAAGCTTTCTTT CASSFELTEAFF TRBJ1-1 TRBV12-3/TRBV12-4 many .
TGTGCCACCCGGGGTACAAAAGAGACCCAGTACTTC CATRGTKETQYF TRBJ2-5 TRBV7-8 . .
TGTGCCAGCAGTTTAGACAGGGCCGCCTACAATGAGCAGTTCTTC CASSLDRAAYNEQFF TRBJ2-1 TRBV6-5 . TRBD1
TGTGCCAGCAGTTTAGCGCACGAAATTCTTGGCTACACCTTC CASSLAHEILGYTF TRBJ1-2 TRBV12-3/TRBV12-4 few .
TGTGCCAGCAGCTTGGACAACAACCAAGAGACCCAGTACTTC CASSLDNNQETQYF TRBJ2-5 TRBV7-3 few .
TGTGCCAGCAGCTACAAGGAAAGAATGGGCACTGAAGCTTTCTTT CASSYKERMGTEAFF TRBJ1-1 TRBV14 . .
TGTGCCAGCAGTGACCCCGGGGGGTATAGCAATCAGCCCCAGCATTTT CASSDPGGYSNQPQHF TRBJ1-5 TRBV6-4 . .
TGTGCCAGCAGTTTCATAGCGGGGGGGCCCCACGAGCAGTACTTC CASSFIAGGPHEQYF TRBJ2-7 TRBV12-3/TRBV12-4 . TRBD2
TGTGCCATCGCCTCCCCGGGACCTTATGGCTACACCTTC CAIASPGPYGYTF TRBJ1-2 TRBV10-3 . .
TGTGCCAGCAGTCAGGATCCCCTTCAGTACTTC CASSQDPLQYF TRBJ2-4 TRBV7-9 . .
TGTGCCACCAGCGGGGGCGGACAGCTCTATGGCTACACCTTC CATSGGGQLYGYTF TRBJ1-2 TRBV15 few .
TGTGCCAGCAGTTACGTGGCAGGGCAGAACACTGAAGCTTTCTTT CASSYVAGQNTEAFF TRBJ1-1 TRBV6-6 . .
TGTGCCAGCAGCCAGACAACAACGCAGTATTTT CASSQTTTQYF TRBJ2-3 TRBV7-8 many .
TGTGCCAGCGGGGACATAACGAACACCGGGGAGCTGTTTTTT CASGDITNTGELFF TRBJ2-2 TRBV6-2/TRBV6-3 . .
TGTGCCAGCAGGACAGGGTTTGACACTGAAGCTTTCTTT CASRTGFDTEAFF TRBJ1-1 TRBV27 . TRBD1
TGCAGTGCGAGGCAGTCGGGGGATACGCAGTATTTT CSARQSGDTQYF TRBJ2-3 TRBV20-1 . .
TGTGCCAGCAGTGCGAGGGCTTCTCGGGAGCAGTACTTC CASSARASREQYF TRBJ2-7 TRBV27 . .
TGTGCCAGCAGCTTAACCGGGACACTGCCTTACAATGAGCAGTTCTTC CASSLTGTLPYNEQFF TRBJ2-1 TRBV7-6 many .
TGCAGTGCTAGTACAGGGGGGGTCTATGGCTACACCTTC CSASTGGVYGYTF TRBJ1-2 TRBV20-1 . TRBD1
TGTGCCAGCAGCTCTCGCCTGACAGTTCGCTATGGCTACACCTTC CASSSRLTVRYGYTF TRBJ1-2 TRBV7-9 . .
TGTGCCAGCAGTTACTCGGCAGGGTGGCGGCGTTATACTGAAGCTTTCTTT CASSYSAGWRRYTEAFF TRBJ1-1 TRBV6-2/TRBV6-3 few .
TGTGCCAGCCGTTGGGGAAATGAGCAGTTCTTC CASRWGNEQFF TRBJ2-1 TRBV4-2 . .
TGTGCCAGCAGCTTAGGGAGGGGGCTTGGAGAAAAACTGTTTTTT CASSLGRGLGEKLFF TRBJ1-4 TRBV13 few TRBD1
TGTGCCAGCAGCTTAGTTGCGGGGCGCAACAATGAGCAGTTCTTC CASSLVAGRNNEQFF TRBJ2-1 TRBV7-4 . .
TGTGCCACCAGCATTGTCCGACAGGGCCCTGAGGGAAAACTGTTTTTT CATSIVRQGPEGKLFF TRBJ1-4 TRBV15 few TRBD1